The 8 T cell receptor beta chains below all came from one sample that was sequenced in a study of human T cells and chemical hapten exposure. Time point here: patch test 2, 6 weeks after DPC sensitization. Documented treatment: therapeutic diphenylcyclopropenone sensitization with weekly scalp DPC. TCRdb reprocessed the RACE reads via MiXCR and lists one record per CDR3 protein. The sample has approximately 25,000 distinct CDR3 sequences; roughly 10% are singletons. The sequencing here drew on whole blood, taken in connection with sensitization to the hapten diphenylcyclopropenone (DPC). These receptors all come from a man aged 25 to 45 with alopecia areata. Some clones in this sample may be carry-over from other donors' samples.

This clonotype has more than one count but fewer than ten. The rearrangement joins TRBV7-2 to TRBJ2-7; possibly TRBD2 for D (5 bases). Between the trimmed V and J ends, which lost 8 bases and 0 bases, there was a span of 17 bases. The CDR3 is 15 residues long. Per the germline V gene, CDR1 is SGHTA and CDR2 is FQGNSA. For the CDR3, the DNA is TGTGCCAGCCAAGGCCCCGGGGTTTCCTCCTACGAGCAGTACTTC. Encoded protein: CASQGPGVSSYEQYF. Supplemented by reference TRBV7-2 and TRBJ2-7, the full variable domain reads GAGVSQSPSNKVTEKGKDVELRCDPISGHTALYWYRQSLGQGLEFLIYFQGNSAPDKSGLPSDRFSAERTGGSVSTLTIQRTQQEDSAVYLCASQGPGVSSYEQYFGPGTRLTVT.

This clonotype was recorded a few times. This sequence joins TRBV6-5 and TRBJ1-1; possibly TRBD1 for D (6 bases). Trimming took off 5 bases at V and 6 bases at J, with 19 bases between the two ends. CDR3 length: 15 residues. Germline lookup yields CDR1 MNHEY and CDR2 SVGAGI. CDR3: CASSHLQGPLAEAFF. In DNA form, the CDR3 reads TGTGCCAGCAGTCACCTACAGGGCCCTTTGGCTGAAGCTTTCTTT.

This clonotype was detected many times. The chain employs TRBV5-1 and TRBJ2-7; D is possibly TRBD1 (6 bases). The V and J ends lost 4 bases and 2 bases respectively, with 13 bases between them. The CDR3 is 14 amino acids. The germline CDR1 and CDR2 sequences are SGHRS and YFSETQ. In DNA, the CDR3 is TGCGCCAGCAGCCCGGTAGGGACAACCTACGAGCAGTACTTC. Translated: CASSPVGTTYEQYF. Supplemented by reference TRBV5-1 and TRBJ2-7, the full variable domain reads KAGVTQTPRYLIKTRGQQVTLSCSPISGHRSVSWYQQTPGQGLQFLFEYFSETQRNKGNFPGRFSGRQFSNSRSEMNVSTLELGDSALYLCASSPVGTTYEQYFGPGTRLTVT.

The CDR3 reads CASRRSTSSLDTGELFF. The DNA for the CDR3 is TGTGCCAGCAGACGGTCGACTAGCAGCCTGGACACCGGGGAGCTGTTTTTT. This chain joins TRBV5-5 and TRBJ2-2; 7 nucleotides agree with TRBD2. The CDR3 sequence is 17 residues long. Trimming removed 5 bases from V and 3 bases from J; junction bases left unmatched: 13. Germline V gives CDR1 SGHKS, CDR2 YYEKEE (reference sequence).

There are many counts of this clonotype. The chain couples TRBV24-1 to TRBJ2-2; D gene uncertain. The germline CDR1 and CDR2 sequences are KGHDR and SFDVKD. The CDR3 sequence is 14 residues long. The V and J ends lost 5 bases and 3 bases respectively, with 9 bases between them. The CDR3 loop is CATSAQPYTGELFF. The CDR3 DNA is TGTGCCACCAGTGCGCAGCCTTACACCGGGGAGCTGTTTTTT.

This clonotype was counted a few times. The rearrangement joins TRBV2 to TRBJ1-2, with 8 bases lining up with TRBD1. The CDR3 has 13 residues. Germline-derived CDR1 and CDR2 are SNHLY and FYNNEI. V lost 7 bases and J lost 8; bases outside the gene matches: 9. The chain's CDR3 is CASTQTGEGGYTF. The CDR3 DNA reads as TGTGCCAGCACTCAGACAGGGGAGGGCGGCTACACCTTC.

This clonotype was observed a handful of times. The V and J genes are TRBV5-6 and TRBJ1-1, with D unclear. The CDR3 is made up of 12 amino acids. Per the germline V gene, CDR1 is SGHDT and CDR2 is YYEEEE. The germline V and J ends were trimmed by 2 bases and 7 bases, with 9 bases remaining between them. CDR3 in DNA: TGTGCCAGCAGCTTTTACAGAAGTGAAGCTTTCTTT. This sequence encodes CASSFYRSEAFF.

This clonotype has a handful of counts. The chain combines TRBV25-1 with TRBJ2-1; D gene unclear. Trimming pared 1 base from V and 9 bases from J, leaving 10 bases between. CDR1 is MGHDK, CDR2 SYGVNS, per germline. The CDR3 totals 13 residues. CDR3 loop: CASSESVALEQFF. As DNA, the CDR3 is TGTGCCAGCAGTGAATCGGTAGCTCTTGAGCAGTTCTTC.